This TCR beta chain comes out of a study of blood T cell repertoires in COVID-19. In the original analysis: Estimates of nucleated cell counts were drawn from the amplification of reference gene primers. Profiled with immunoSEQ multiplex PCR; TCRdb holds only in-frame clones, not every one. V and J calls and clone size are as listed in that table; D and trimming were resolved from the DNA. Here the sample spans more than 95,000 clones, approximately 90% being singletons. This CDR3 is built from 16 residues. V trimming: 2 bases; J trimming: 5 bases; junction bases outside the gene matches: 5. Germline-derived CDR1 and CDR2 are KGHSH and LQKENI.

The source is a human donor in a cohort sampled during active COVID-19. The V gene is TRBV18, the J gene TRBJ2-1; 11 bases map to TRBD1. The sequenced material came from peripheral blood. CDR3 sequence: CASSPGQGAWDNEQFF. The CDR3 DNA reads as TGTGCCAGCTCACCAGGACAGGGGGCCTGGGACAATGAGCAGTTCTTC.